A single sample is the source of the 14 T cell receptor beta chains below, sequenced in a study of blood T cell repertoires in COVID-19. Some clones are missing from TCRdb's copy, which holds only in-frame ones; the method was immunoSEQ multiplex PCR. The table includes hundreds of thousands of clones, 70% to 90% detected once. What was sequenced was peripheral blood. These receptors came from a human donor in a cohort sampled during active COVID-19.

This clone has just one count. The chain combines TRBV5-6 with TRBJ1-2, with D uncertain. This CDR3 contains 14 residues. Germline V gene sequence: CDR1 SGHDT, CDR2 YYEEEE. V dropped 0 bases and J dropped 7 bases, with 13 bases sitting between them. CDR3 sequence: CASSLAEMRSGYTF. For the CDR3, the DNA is TGTGCCAGCAGCTTGGCCGAGATGAGGTCTGGCTACACCTTC.

The chain recombines TRBV12-3 or TRBV12-4 with TRBJ1-4; D is unclear. V lost 6 bases and J lost 10, with 15 bases in between. The CDR3 covers 13 residues. CDR3: CASSPSEVGKLFF. The DNA of the CDR3 is TGTGCCAGCAGCCCGAGTGAGGTTGGAAAACTGTTTTTT.

The chain is built from TRBV18 and TRBJ2-2; D perhaps matches TRBD1 (6 bases). The V end lost 3 bases, the J end lost 2 bases, and 10 bases lay between the germline ends. This CDR3 contains 15 residues. CDR1 is KGHSH and CDR2 is LQKENI in the germline V gene. The CDR3 nucleotides are TGTGCCAGCTCACCTCTGGACAGAAACACCGGGGAGCTGTTTTTT. Translated: CASSPLDRNTGELFF.

The chain couples TRBV6-1 to TRBJ1-4; TRBD1 aligns across 8 bases. The CDR3 consists of 15 residues. The germline CDR1 and CDR2 sequences are MNHNS and SASEGT. J was trimmed by 8 bases and V by 3 bases; bases with no gene match: 8. The CDR3 is CASSDLSGGNEKLFF. The CDR3 DNA sequence: TGTGCCAGCAGTGACCTATCAGGGGGCAACGAAAAACTGTTTTTT.

The chain employs TRBV6-2 or TRBV6-3 and TRBJ1-2; tentatively, D is TRBD1 (5 bases). Per the germline V gene, CDR1 is MNHEY and CDR2 is SVGEGT. The V end was cut by 2 bases, the J end by 8 bases, with 15 bases between. The CDR3 runs 14 residues. The CDR3 sequence is CASSYQGGVEGYTF. As DNA, the CDR3 is TGTGCCAGCAGTTACCAGGGAGGGGTAGAGGGCTACACCTTC.

This rearrangement joins TRBV2 to TRBJ2-7; weak D call: TRBD1 (5 bases). The V gene's germline CDR1 is SNHLY and CDR2 FYNNEI. This CDR3 region has 16 residues. V was cut by 3 bases and J by 1 base, with 16 bases left in between. CDR3 region: CASSESRQQSSYEQYF. CDR3 DNA: TGTGCCAGCAGTGAGTCGAGACAGCAATCGTCCTACGAGCAGTACTTC.

The rearrangement uses TRBV5-1 and TRBJ1-2, with 8 bases lining up with TRBD1. Trimming at V came to 4 bases and at J to 8 bases, leaving 13 bases not matched to a gene. The CDR3 runs to 15 residues. CDR1 and CDR2 from the germline V gene are SGHRS and YFSETQ. The CDR3 DNA reads as TGCGCCAGCAGCCGGACAGGGAGTGGTCCGGAGGGCTACACCTTC. Translating it yields CASSRTGSGPEGYTF.

This chain uses TRBV7-9 with TRBJ2-7; no definite D call. The V gene's germline CDR1 is SEHNR and CDR2 FQNEAQ (reference sequence). The CDR3 runs 11 residues. Trimming left V 1 base short and J 6 bases short, with 4 bases between. CDR3 sequence reads: CASSLGLEQYF. The CDR3 coding sequence is TGTGCCAGCAGCTTAGGACTCGAGCAGTACTTC.

This sequence joins TRBV10-3 and TRBJ1-1; possible D gene TRBD1, 5 bases. Germline V gene data show CDR1 as ENHRY and CDR2 as SYGVKD. V was pared by 4 bases and J by 2 bases, with 14 bases between. The CDR3 consists of 15 residues. CDR3 sequence: CAISVSQDKNTEAFF. CDR3 coding DNA: TGTGCCATCAGTGTCTCTCAGGACAAAAACACTGAAGCTTTCTTT.

The chain recombines TRBV7-2 with TRBJ2-5; 11 nucleotides line up with TRBD2. The CDR3 spans 15 residues. CDR1 and CDR2 from the germline V gene are SGHTA and FQGNSA. J lost 4 bases, V lost 3 bases, and 4 bases had no gene match. For the CDR3, the DNA is TGTGCCAGCAGCTTTGGGACTAGCGGTTTAGAGACCCAGTACTTC. Amino acids: CASSFGTSGLETQYF.

The chain links TRBV10-3 to TRBJ1-2, with a possible D match to TRBD1 (6 bases). The V and J ends lost 7 bases and 6 bases respectively, with 15 bases between them. The germline CDR1 and CDR2 sequences are ENHRY and SYGVKD. This CDR3 has 13 residues. The CDR3 nucleotides are TGTGCCATCAAGAGGGGGGGCGCAGATGGCTACACCTTC. This translates into CAIKRGGADGYTF.

J is TRBJ1-3 and V is TRBV3-1 (or the pseudogene TRBV3-2); no reliable D call. Germline loops: CDR1 LGHDT, CDR2 YNNKEL (reference sequence). V was pared by 4 bases and J by 2 bases, with 9 bases between. This CDR3 comprises 14 residues. The CDR3 reads CASSPQVTGNTIYF. The CDR3 coding sequence is TGTGCCAGCAGCCCCCAGGTTACTGGAAACACCATATATTTT.

The V gene is TRBV6-5, the J gene TRBJ2-7; D is unclear. This CDR3 has 15 residues. V lost 0 bases and J lost 3, with 12 bases in between. Germline loops: CDR1 MNHEY, CDR2 SVGAGI. CDR3 loop: CASSYSTARFYEQYF. The CDR3 DNA sequence: TGTGCCAGCAGTTACTCGACGGCCAGGTTCTACGAGCAGTACTTC.

The chain recombines TRBV5-5 with TRBJ2-2; D unresolved. Trimming left V 6 bases short and J 4 bases short, with 16 bases between. Germline CDR1 is SGHKS and CDR2 is YYEKEE (reference sequence). The length of the CDR3 is 15 residues. CDR3 sequence reads: CASTEAMSATGELFF. The DNA of the CDR3 is TGTGCCAGCACCGAAGCCATGAGCGCCACCGGGGAGCTGTTTTTT. Based on the CDR3 plus reference TRBV5-5 and TRBJ2-2, the full variable domain is DAGVTQSPTHLIKTRGQQVTLRCSPISGHKSVSWYQQVLGQGPQFIFQYYEKEERGRGNFPDRFSARQFPNYSSELNVNALLLGDSALYLCASTEAMSATGELFFGEGSRLTVL.